These 20 T cell receptor beta chains originate from one sample sequenced in a study of blood T cell repertoires in COVID-19. Only in-frame clones appear in the TCRdb table, and some are missing; sequencing was by immunoSEQ multiplex PCR. The table records about 140,000 clones, 84% of them present only once. Sequencing input: peripheral blood. These receptors were collected from a human donor in a cohort sampled during active COVID-19.

This chain joins TRBV24-1 and TRBJ2-5; 9 bases match TRBD1. CDR1 KGHDR and CDR2 SFDVKD come from the germline V gene. Losses at the gene ends were 4 bases for V and 7 bases for J; bases not matched to a gene: 9. The CDR3 runs 15 residues. CDR3 DNA: TGTGCCACCAGTGACCCGGGACAGGGAGGGGGGACCCAGTACTTC. This encodes CATSDPGQGGGTQYF.

This clone has only one observation. The chain uses TRBV15 and TRBJ1-5, with a tentative D call TRBD1 (6 bases). V was trimmed by 1 base and J by 6 bases, leaving 13 bases between them. This CDR3 has 15 amino acids. Germline lookup yields CDR1 LNHNV and CDR2 YYDKDF (reference sequence). The CDR3 reads CATSRGRTEGQPQHF. CDR3 bases: TGTGCCACCAGCAGAGGTAGGACAGAAGGTCAGCCCCAGCATTTT.

The chain couples TRBV7-2 to TRBJ1-1; D is possibly TRBD1 (6 bases). V was trimmed by 5 bases and J by 5 bases, leaving 15 bases between them. The CDR3 runs to 14 residues. Germline CDR1 reads SGHTA; CDR2 reads FQGNSA. The CDR3 reads CASSPILQGTEAFF. The CDR3 DNA sequence: TGTGCCAGCAGCCCCATCCTACAGGGTACTGAAGCTTTCTTT.

This clone appeared a few times. The gene calls are TRBV5-8 and TRBJ1-2, with D possibly matching TRBD1 (5 bases). CDR3 length: 12 residues. Germline CDR1 and CDR2: SGHTS and YDEGEE. Trimming cost V 0 bases and J 7 bases, with 7 bases left between them. The CDR3 DNA sequence: TGTGCCAGCAGCTTGGAGGGGTTTGGCTACACCTTC. This gives the protein CASSLEGFGYTF.

This rearrangement joins TRBV7-8 to TRBJ1-6, with D possibly being TRBD1 (5 bases). The germline gives CDR1 SGHVS, CDR2 FQNEAQ. The ends were cut back, 2 bases at V and 5 bases at J, with 10 bases in the middle. The CDR3 is 15 residues long. In DNA form, the CDR3 reads TGTGCCAGCAGCTTAAGGGAAGGGGATAATTCACCCCTCCACTTT. Amino acid sequence: CASSLREGDNSPLHF.

This clone was picked up one time. The chain joins TRBV6-2 or TRBV6-3 to TRBJ2-7, with 7 bases aligning to TRBD1. V was pared by 5 bases and J by 3 bases, with 10 bases of the junction left unmatched. The length of the CDR3 is 15 residues. Germline V CDR1 and CDR2: MNHEY, SVGEGT. CDR3 protein: CASSTAGTVDYEQYF. CDR3 in DNA: TGTGCCAGCAGTACTGCCGGGACAGTGGACTACGAGCAGTACTTC.

The gene calls are TRBV5-1 and TRBJ2-3; 10 nucleotides match TRBD2. There are 17 residues in the CDR3. With 3 bases clipped from V and 8 bases from J, the junction kept 15 bases outside the gene matches. CDR1 is SGHRS and CDR2 is YFSETQ in the germline V gene. The CDR3 nucleotides are TGCGCCAGCAGCTCGCCGACAGGCAACCCTAGCGGGGGTACGCAGTATTTT. This sequence encodes CASSSPTGNPSGGTQYF.

The rearrangement joins TRBV5-4 to TRBJ2-3; 10 bases line up with TRBD2. Germline trimming cut 0 bases from V and 1 base from J; bases unmatched to any gene: 2. CDR3 length equals 16 residues. The germline CDR1 and CDR2 sequences are SGHNT and YYREEE (reference sequence). The CDR3 here is CASSLGSGGGTDTQYF. CDR3 bases: TGTGCCAGCAGCTTGGGCAGCGGGGGGGGCACAGATACGCAGTATTTT. Full variable domain (remainder filled in from reference TRBV5-4 and TRBJ2-3): ETGVTQSPTHLIKTRGQQVTLRCSSQSGHNTVSWYQQALGQGPQFIFQYYREEENGRGNFPPRFSGLQFPNYSSELNVNALELDDSALYLCASSLGSGGGTDTQYFGPGTRLTVL.

In its sample, this clone was seen a few times. As DNA, the CDR3 is TGTGCCAGTAGTATAAGGAGGGCAAGCTCCTACGAGCAGTACTTC. Protein product: CASSIRRASSYEQYF. The genes are TRBV19 and TRBJ2-7; possibly TRBD2 for D (6 bases). This CDR3 comprises 15 residues. CDR1 and CDR2 (germline): LNHDA, SQIVND (reference sequence). The V end was cut by 2 bases, the J end by 0 bases, with 11 bases between.

J is TRBJ1-5 and V is TRBV2, with 11 bases identical to TRBD1. The length of the CDR3 is 15 residues. The germline gives CDR1 SNHLY, CDR2 FYNNEI. The junction had 4 bases not matched to a gene; V was cut back by 5 bases and J by 4 bases. The CDR3 DNA sequence: TGTGCCAGCAGTTACGGACAGGGGGCTAATCAGCCCCAGCATTTT. Its protein is CASSYGQGANQPQHF.

The chain employs TRBV13 and TRBJ1-5, with unresolved D. V was shortened by 4 bases and J by 9 bases, with 13 bases between the two germline ends. Germline CDR1 is PRHDT and CDR2 is FYEKMQ (reference sequence). The CDR3 sequence is 13 residues long. CDR3 nucleotides: TGTGCCAGCAGCTCCGGACTGGTCGGGCCCCAGCATTTT. Amino acid sequence: CASSSGLVGPQHF.

The rearrangement uses TRBV3-1 (or the pseudogene TRBV3-2) and TRBJ2-1; TRBD2 aligns across 7 bases. V gave up 2 bases and J gave up 2 bases; unmatched junction bases: 6. Germline V gene data show CDR1 as LGHDT and CDR2 as YNNKEL (reference sequence). The CDR3 spans 16 residues. The DNA for the CDR3 is TGTGCCAGCAGCCAACCCTCACGGGGGGCCTACAATGAGCAGTTCTTC. Protein sequence: CASSQPSRGAYNEQFF.

J is TRBJ2-7 and V is TRBV28; 8 nucleotides match TRBD1. CDR1 and CDR2 (germline): MDHEN, SYDVKM. J was trimmed by 2 bases and V by 7 bases; bases with no gene match: 7. The CDR3 has 14 residues. Here the CDR3 reads CASNLGDRTYEQYF. The CDR3 DNA reads as TGTGCCAGCAACCTTGGGGACAGGACCTACGAGCAGTACTTC.

Here the CDR3 DNA reads TGCAGCGTTGAGGCGGGAATTGAGACCCAGTACTTC. Amino acids: CSVEAGIETQYF. This chain links TRBV29-1 with TRBJ2-5, with a possible D match to TRBD2 (6 bases). Trimming removed 3 bases from V and 5 bases from J, with 10 bases in between. This CDR3 is 12 amino acids long. Germline V gene data show CDR1 as SQVTM and CDR2 as ANQGSEA.

The chain has TRBV7-9 and TRBJ2-3; 7 positions match TRBD2. The junction had 3 bases not matched to a gene; V was cut back by 1 base and J by 2 bases. Germline V lookup: CDR1 SEHNR, CDR2 FQNEAQ (reference sequence). The CDR3 covers 15 residues. The CDR3, as DNA: TGTGCCAGCAGCTTAGATGGACTAGACACAGATACGCAGTATTTT. Its protein product is CASSLDGLDTDTQYF. Full variable domain (missing parts from reference TRBV7-9 and TRBJ2-3): DTGVSQNPRHKITKRGQNVTFRCDPISEHNRLYWYRQTLGQGPEFLTYFQNEAQLEKSRLLSDRFSAERPKGSFSTLEIQRTEQGDSAMYLCASSLDGLDTDTQYFGPGTRLTVL.

The V gene is TRBV7-3, the J gene TRBJ2-1, with 7 bases that match TRBD1. V dropped 5 bases and J dropped 1; count of bases not matched to a gene: 2. Germline values: CDR1 SGHTA, CDR2 FQGTGA. This CDR3 is built from 14 residues. CDR3 DNA sequence: TGTGCCAGCAGCCAGGGACAGTCCTACAATGAGCAGTTCTTC. As protein: CASSQGQSYNEQFF.

The chain carries TRBV5-5 and TRBJ1-5; the D gene is possibly TRBD1 (5 bases). The V and J ends lost 1 base and 1 base respectively, with 12 bases between them. CDR1 and CDR2 (germline): SGHKS, YYEKEE (reference sequence). CDR3 length equals 16 residues. Written as DNA, the CDR3 is TGTGCCAGCAGCTTGACGGGGGATGTGAGCAATCAGCCCCAGCATTTT. It yields the protein CASSLTGDVSNQPQHF.

This clone was observed once. V gene TRBV18 combines with J gene TRBJ1-1, with a possible D match to TRBD1 (5 bases). Germline lookup yields CDR1 KGHSH and CDR2 LQKENI. The CDR3 totals 17 residues. The V end was cut by 3 bases, the J end by 0 bases, with 17 bases between. This chain's CDR3 is CASSPSTAEPMNTEAFF. CDR3 sequence (DNA): TGTGCCAGCTCACCCTCGACAGCAGAGCCGATGAACACTGAAGCTTTCTTT.

The chain links TRBV12-3 or TRBV12-4 to TRBJ2-7, with unresolved D. Trimming removed 7 bases at V and 3 bases at J, with 13 bases between. This CDR3 is built from 13 residues. The DNA of the CDR3 is TGTGCCAGCACCTCCACGGTTCTCTACGAGCAGTACTTC. It encodes CASTSTVLYEQYF.

This clone appeared once. J is TRBJ1-1 and V is TRBV5-1; D gene uncertain. The CDR3 totals 14 residues. Trimming shortened V by 3 bases and J by 6 bases, and 15 bases separated the two germline ends. Germline assignment: CDR1 SGHRS and CDR2 YFSETQ. The CDR3 is CASSSDGGRSEAFF. DNA of the CDR3: TGCGCCAGCAGCTCCGACGGCGGGAGGTCTGAAGCTTTCTTT.